These 10 T cell receptor beta chains share one sample of origin, sequenced in a study of CD8+CD57+ T cells in acquired aplastic anemia. The use of genomic DNA as template underpinned the TCR beta VDJ and CDR3 profiling. TCRdb analysed the reads with MiXCR anew, one entry per CDR3 protein. Of approximately 170,000 distinct CDR3 sequences listed, approximately 49% were seen once; the top ten hold roughly 15%. The source material was sorted CD4+, CD8+, or CD8+CD57+ T cells (not recorded which) from PBMCs. Source of these receptors: a human donor in good health, serving as a control.

This chain connects TRBV7-9 to TRBJ1-1; D call uncertain. The CDR3 spans 14 residues. Trimming cost V 5 bases and J 6 bases, with 16 bases left between them. Germline CDR1 SEHNR, CDR2 FQNEAQ (reference sequence). CDR3 loop: CASSPEGVQAEAFF. In DNA form, the CDR3 reads TGTGCCAGCAGCCCCGAGGGAGTTCAGGCTGAAGCTTTCTTT.

The table lists this clonotype with many counts. The chain links TRBV5-1 to TRBJ2-4, with TRBD2 identical over 10 bases. Germline V gives CDR1 SGHRS, CDR2 YFSETQ. This CDR3 has 14 residues. The V segment lost 4 bases and the J segment 8 bases; nucleotides outside the gene matches: 6. CDR3 residues: CASSVGLAEDIQYF. In DNA form, the CDR3 reads TGCGCCAGCAGCGTTGGACTAGCGGAGGACATTCAGTACTTC.

In this sample, this clonotype turned up many times. The V and J genes are TRBV28 and TRBJ1-5; D is perhaps TRBD1 (6 bases). The CDR3 has 17 residues. Germline V lookup: CDR1 MDHEN, CDR2 SYDVKM. V was shortened by 3 bases and J by 6 bases, with 21 bases between the two germline ends. Here the CDR3 DNA reads TGTGCCAGCAGTTTGGGAGCAGGGGTGGCCAGTGGTCAGCCCCAGCATTTT. This sequence encodes CASSLGAGVASGQPQHF.

The rearrangement joins TRBV20-1 to TRBJ2-1; TRBD1 aligns across 8 bases. This CDR3 is 11 amino acids long. Losses at the gene ends were 6 bases for V and 12 bases for J; bases not matched to a gene: 7. Germline loops: CDR1 DFQATT, CDR2 SNEGSKA (reference sequence). The CDR3 loop reads CSAMNRGTQFF. In nucleotides, the CDR3 is TGCAGTGCAATGAACAGGGGGACGCAGTTCTTC.

This clonotype was counted ten times or more. The chain recombines TRBV7-8 with TRBJ1-6; D is uncertain. The V end was cut by 5 bases, the J end by 6 bases, with 17 bases between. The CDR3 length is 16 residues. Germline CDR1 and CDR2: SGHVS and FQNEAQ. This chain's CDR3 is CASSQSGTFGNSPLHF. Written as DNA, the CDR3 is TGTGCCAGCAGCCAGAGCGGTACCTTTGGTAATTCACCCCTCCACTTT.

A single count supports this clonotype. The CDR3 carries no conserved terminal phenylalanine or tryptophan, so it likely arises from a read error. This chain uses TRBV2 with TRBJ1-1, with TRBD1 as a possible D gene (5 bases). With 4 bases removed from V and 0 bases from J, the gap between germline ends came to 15 bases. The CDR3 has 16 residues. Looked up from germline, CDR1 is SNHLY and CDR2 is FYNNEI. CDR3 bases: TGTGCCAGCAGTGGGGGGTCCCCAACCTTGAACACTGAAGCTTTCCTT. Translation gives CASSGGSPTLNTEAFL.

J is TRBJ1-6 and V is TRBV6-4, with 10 bases aligning to TRBD1. The CDR3 contains 15 residues. The V and J ends lost 6 bases and 9 bases, in that order; junction bases with no gene match: 8. From germline, CDR1 is MRHNA and CDR2 SNTAGT. CDR3 in amino acids: CASSNGQGVTSPLHF. In DNA, the CDR3 is TGTGCCAGCAGCAATGGACAGGGGGTTACTTCACCCCTCCACTTT.

V usage is TRBV7-4 and J usage is TRBJ2-5; 10 bases are a match to TRBD1. This CDR3 contains 14 residues. Germline trimming cut 5 bases from V and 7 bases from J; bases unmatched to any gene: 7. Germline CDR1 is SGHVT and CDR2 is SQSDAQ. The CDR3 here is CASSPGQGSGTQYF. CDR3 DNA sequence: TGTGCCAGCAGCCCGGGACAGGGGAGTGGGACCCAGTACTTC.

The chain uses TRBV7-6 and TRBJ2-7; 7 positions match TRBD2. Germline V gene lookup returns CDR1 SGHVS and CDR2 FNYEAQ. There are 15 residues in the CDR3. With V trimmed by 1 base and J by 2 bases, 5 bases remained unmatched. The CDR3 DNA follows: TGTGCCAGCAGCTTAGGTGCGGGGGATACCTACGAGCAGTACTTC. It codes for CASSLGAGDTYEQYF.

The chain links TRBV7-2 to TRBJ2-7, with D perhaps matching TRBD2 (7 bases). Deletions cut 10 bases from V and 5 bases from J, with 18 bases between. CDR1 is SGHTA and CDR2 is FQGNSA in the germline V gene. CDR3 size: 13 residues. Here the CDR3 DNA reads TGTGCCACCTCCCCGGGGGGCACACACGAGCAGTACTTC. Translated, it gives CATSPGGTHEQYF. Combining the CDR3 with reference TRBV7-2 and TRBJ2-7 gives the whole variable domain GAGVSQSPSNKVTEKGKDVELRCDPISGHTALYWYRQSLGQGLEFLIYFQGNSAPDKSGLPSDRFSAERTGGSVSTLTIQRTQQEDSAVYLCATSPGGTHEQYFGPGTRLTVT.